This T cell receptor (beta chain) was sequenced in a study of blood T cell repertoires in COVID-19. The overall study: Collection of acute and convalescent COVID-19 samples took place in the United States, Italy and Spain. PBMCs, B-cell-depleted T cells, or T cells provided the cDNA or gDNA that made up the material.

Authors' data handling: Amplifying reference gene primers gave estimates of nucleated cell counts. TCRdb's table, derived via immunoSEQ multiplex PCR, lists solely in-frame clones and lacks some. From that table come the V and J calls and clone size; the DNA was used to work out D and trimming. The sample lists more than 90,000 clones; roughly 86% were seen once. V shed 2 bases, J shed 0 bases, and the junction held 5 bases outside the gene matches. The CDR3 contains 16 residues. Germline CDR1 reads KGHSH; CDR2 reads LQKENI. The chain combines TRBV18 with TRBJ2-7, with TRBD1 matching over 9 bases. The receptor was isolated from a middle-aged man with acute or convalescent COVID-19. The sample comprised peripheral blood. In nucleotides, the CDR3 is TGTGCCAGCTCACCAGAGTGGACAGGGGCCTCCTACGAGCAGTACTTC. Its translation is CASSPEWTGASYEQYF.